This TCR beta chain originates from a study of tumor-infiltrating lymphocytes in primary liver carcinoma. Turning to this clonotype: Its antigen is as yet unknown. An end of the junction differs from the germline gene, which may be a read error.

TCR beta cDNA was made from 450 to 500 ng total RNA with a constant-region primer. Slightly modified ARM-PCR with three nested multiplex PCR rounds yielded TCR beta libraries. Primers for the first two PCR rounds were TRBV1-TRBV30 forward primers and a C-beta reverse primer (roughly 10 cycles per round). MiXCR, run by TCRdb on the multiplex PCR reads, gives a single entry per CDR3 protein. Of under 110,000 distinct CDR3 sequences in the sample, around 66% are singletons; the top ten hold around 12%. Study results and limitations: Tumor-adjacent and tumor-blood pairs shared less of their repertoires than tumor region pairs shared. Merely about 8-25% of top clones occurred in all five tumor regions.

The CDR3 consists of 17 residues. CDR1 and CDR2 from the germline V gene are LNHDA and SQIVND (reference sequence). From roughly 18-30 mg of unsorted bulk tissue, DNA and RNA were co-extracted together. Material: liver tumor tissue from sampling region 2. Subset indicated: tumor region T2, inferior pole. This TCR came from a woman aged 60-75 years with primary liver carcinoma and hepatitis B virus infection. The chain carries TRBV19 and TRBJ2-1; a possible D gene is TRBD2 (5 bases). CDR3 protein: CVSSVRQMASWYNEQFF. DNA of the CDR3: TGTGTCAGTAGTGTTCGACAAATGGCTAGCTGGTACAATGAGCAGTTCTTC.